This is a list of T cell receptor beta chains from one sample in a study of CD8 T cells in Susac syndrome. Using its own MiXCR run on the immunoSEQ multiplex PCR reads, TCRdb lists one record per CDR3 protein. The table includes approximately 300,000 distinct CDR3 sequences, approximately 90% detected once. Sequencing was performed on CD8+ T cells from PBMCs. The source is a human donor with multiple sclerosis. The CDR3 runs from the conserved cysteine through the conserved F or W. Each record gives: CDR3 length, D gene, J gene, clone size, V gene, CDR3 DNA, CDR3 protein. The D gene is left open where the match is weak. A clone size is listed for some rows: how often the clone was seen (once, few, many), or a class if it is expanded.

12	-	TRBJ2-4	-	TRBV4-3	TGCGCCAGCAGCCGAGAAGGGAGGAGGTCGTTCTTC	CASSREGRRSFF
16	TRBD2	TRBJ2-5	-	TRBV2	TGTGCCAGCCGGCTCAGAAGCGGGGGGGCCGAAGAGACCCAGTACTTC	CASRLRSGGAEETQYF
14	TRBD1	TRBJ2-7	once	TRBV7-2	TGTGCCAGCAGCTTCAACAGGGGTACCTACGAGCAGTACTTC	CASSFNRGTYEQYF
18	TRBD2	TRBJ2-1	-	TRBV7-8	TGTGCCAGCAGCCTCGGACTAGCGGGGGGAGCGGTGTACAATGAGCAGTTCTTC	CASSLGLAGGAVYNEQFF
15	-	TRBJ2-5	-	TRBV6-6	TGTGCCAGCTTCATACACAGTGCTAAACAAGAGACCCAGTACTTC	CASFIHSAKQETQYF
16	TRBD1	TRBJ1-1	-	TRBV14	TGTGCCAGCAGCCAAGATATGGGACAGGGCAACACTGAAGCTTTCTTT	CASSQDMGQGNTEAFF
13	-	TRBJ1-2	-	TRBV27	TGTGCCAGCAGTTTGGGTGGGGCTGCTGGCTACACCTTC	CASSLGGAAGYTF
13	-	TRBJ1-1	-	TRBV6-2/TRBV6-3	TGTGCCAGCAGTTACGGGGCCGCCGGGGACGCTTTCTTT	CASSYGAAGDAFF
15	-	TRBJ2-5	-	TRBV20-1	TGCAGTGCTAGAGATTTGATCACGGGAGAGGAGACCCAGTACTTC	CSARDLITGEETQYF
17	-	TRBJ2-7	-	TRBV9	TGTGCCAGCAGCGTAGAGTCGGGCACGGGACTCTACTACGAGCAGTACTTC	CASSVESGTGLYYEQYF
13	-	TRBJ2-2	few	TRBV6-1	TGTGCCAGCAGTTCGACTATCTCCGGGGAGCTGTTTTTT	CASSSTISGELFF
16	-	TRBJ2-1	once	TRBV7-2	TGTGCCAGCAGCTTAGTAGGCGTGAGCTCCTACAATGAGCAGTTCTTC	CASSLVGVSSYNEQFF
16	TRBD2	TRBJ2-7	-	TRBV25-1	TGTGCCAGCAGTGGACCTAAGACTAGCGTCTCCTACGAGCAGTACTTC	CASSGPKTSVSYEQYF
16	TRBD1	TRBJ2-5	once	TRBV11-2	TGTGCCAGCAGAATGACCGGGACAGGGGGACAAGAGACCCAGTACTTC	CASRMTGTGGQETQYF
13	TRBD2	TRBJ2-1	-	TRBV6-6	TGTGCCAGCGGACTAGCGGGTTACAATGAGCAGTTCTTC	CASGLAGYNEQFF
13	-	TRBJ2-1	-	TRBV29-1	TGCAGCGTTGTTAACAGTCACTACAATGAGCAGTTCTTC	CSVVNSHYNEQFF
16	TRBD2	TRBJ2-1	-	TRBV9	TGTGCCAGCAGCCCTCCCTCTAGCGGGTTTTACAATGAGCAGTTCTTC	CASSPPSSGFYNEQFF
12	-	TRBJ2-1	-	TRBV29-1	TGCAGCGTTGATTGGGGGGGCCTTGAGCAGTTCTTC	CSVDWGGLEQFF
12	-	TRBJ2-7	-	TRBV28	TGTGCCAGCAGAAATAACAGGGCCGAGCAGAACTTC	CASRNNRAEQNF
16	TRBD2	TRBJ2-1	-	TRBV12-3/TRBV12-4	TGTGCCAGCAGTTTCGGGCGACTAGCGGGAACTGAGGAGCAGTTCTTC	CASSFGRLAGTEEQFF
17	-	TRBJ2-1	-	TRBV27	TGTGCCAGCAGGCGTACCCCAGGGAGTAGCTCCTACAATGAGCAGTTCTTC	CASRRTPGSSSYNEQFF
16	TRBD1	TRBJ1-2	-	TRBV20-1	TGCAGTGCTAGAGGCCGGACAGGGGGAAGTAACTATGGCTACACCTTC	CSARGRTGGSNYGYTF
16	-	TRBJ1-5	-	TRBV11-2	TGTGCCAGCAGCTTAGAGCAAGGTGGAGCAAATCAGCCCCAGCATTTT	CASSLEQGGANQPQHF
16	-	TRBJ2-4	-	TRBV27	TGTGCCAGCAGTCGGGAGGGGGCAAGGGCCAAAAACATTCAGTACTTC	CASSREGARAKNIQYF
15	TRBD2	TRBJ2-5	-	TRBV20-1	TGCAGTGCTATGGCTAGCGGGAGTTTACAGGAGACCCAGTACTTC	CSAMASGSLQETQYF
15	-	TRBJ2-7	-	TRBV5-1	TGCGCCAGCAGCTCGCGGAGGGACGGATCCTACGAGCAGTACTTC	CASSSRRDGSYEQYF
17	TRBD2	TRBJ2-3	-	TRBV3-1	TGTGCCAGCAGCCAAGATACTGGACTAGAAGTAGGAGATACGCAGTATTTT	CASSQDTGLEVGDTQYF
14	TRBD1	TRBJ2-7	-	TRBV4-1	TGCGCCAGCAGCCACGGACAGGGGATATCCGAGCAGTACTTC	CASSHGQGISEQYF
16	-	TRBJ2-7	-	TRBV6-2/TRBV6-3	TGTGCCAGCAGTTACAAGAGAACTAGCTTATCCTACGAGCAGTACTTC	CASSYKRTSLSYEQYF
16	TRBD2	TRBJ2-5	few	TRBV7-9	TGTGCCAGCAGCTTAGCGGGGCCGGGACTAGGGGAGACCCAGTACTTC	CASSLAGPGLGETQYF
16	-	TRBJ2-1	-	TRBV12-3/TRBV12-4	TGTGCCAGCAGTTTAGAGGGGCAGGTCACCTACAATGAGCAGTTCTTC	CASSLEGQVTYNEQFF
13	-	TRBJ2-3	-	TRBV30	TGTGCCTGGAGCCGGACAGCCTCAGATACGCAGTATTTT	CAWSRTASDTQYF
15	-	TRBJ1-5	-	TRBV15	TGTGCCACCAGCAGAGATCCGGGTGCCGAACAGCCCCAGCATTTT	CATSRDPGAEQPQHF
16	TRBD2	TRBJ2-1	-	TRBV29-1	TGCAGCGCCCCGGGACTAGCGGTGAATTCCTACAATGAGCAGTTCTTC	CSAPGLAVNSYNEQFF
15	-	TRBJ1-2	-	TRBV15	TGTGCCACCAGCAGAGATTCCGGCGGACTCTATGGCTACACCTTC	CATSRDSGGLYGYTF
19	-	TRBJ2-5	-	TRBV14	TGTGCCAGCAGCCACTTCCCCGGGTCTTTGAATGAAAGACAAGAGACCCAGTACTTC	CASSHFPGSLNERQETQYF
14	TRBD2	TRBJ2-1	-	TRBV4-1	TGCGCCAGCAGCCATGAGGGCGGGAGTAATGAGCAGTTCTTC	CASSHEGGSNEQFF
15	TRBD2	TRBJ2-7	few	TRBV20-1	TGCAGTGCTAGCGACGGGACTAGCGGTTCCTACGAGCAGTACTTC	CSASDGTSGSYEQYF
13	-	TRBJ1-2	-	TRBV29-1	TGCAGCGTTGGGGCCGAGACCGCCTATGGCTACACCTTC	CSVGAETAYGYTF
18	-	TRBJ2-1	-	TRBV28	TGTGCCAGCAGTTTCCCCAGGGATCTTTCCCGCGCCTACAATGAGCAGTTCTTC	CASSFPRDLSRAYNEQFF
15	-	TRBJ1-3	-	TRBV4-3	TGCGCCAGCAGCGCGAGGATGAGCTCTGGAAACACCATATATTTT	CASSARMSSGNTIYF
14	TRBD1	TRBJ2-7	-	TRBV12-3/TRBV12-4	TGTGCCAGCAGCCCGGGACAGGGACCCCTCGAGCAGTACTTC	CASSPGQGPLEQYF